Following are 20 T cell receptor beta chains from one sample sequenced in a study of regulatory T cells in long-lasting Graves disease. HTBI primers from iRepertoire and Arm-PCR of CDR3 regions yielded the TCR beta libraries. TCRdb called the multiplex PCR reads again in MiXCR, with one record for every CDR3 protein. The data show around 500,000 distinct CDR3 sequences, around 11% seen once. This sample's time point: newly diagnosed GD, antithyroid drugs for less than 3 months. Researchers made the TCR library from RNA that was extracted from PBMCs. The same data also contributed to another study, on T cells in Graves' hyperthyroidism and ophthalmopathy.

The specimen was peripheral blood mononuclear cells (PBMCs), collected at new diagnosis, from a patient treated with antithyroid drugs. Source of these receptors: a woman under 40 with Graves disease.

This clonotype has ten or more counts. The chain joins TRBV5-5 to TRBJ1-4; no definite D call. The V end lost 7 bases, the J end lost 10 bases, and 20 bases lay between the germline ends. CDR1 is SGHKS and CDR2 is YYEKEE in the germline V gene (reference sequence). The CDR3 extends over 14 amino acids. The CDR3 nucleotides read TGTGCCAGCGGTCAACAGACTACTGAAAGAAAACTGTTTTTT. Encoded protein: CASGQQTTERKLFF.

This clonotype was observed at least ten times. The V and J genes are TRBV12-3 or TRBV12-4 and TRBJ2-1; unclear D gene. The V end lost 1 base, the J end lost 0 bases, and 22 bases lay between the germline ends. The length of the CDR3 is 20 residues. The DNA for the CDR3 is TGTGCCAGCAGTTTAGACTTGCTTGCATACACATCCTACTCCTACAATGAGCAGTTCTTC. Its translation is CASSLDLLAYTSYSYNEQFF.

The rearrangement uses TRBV4-2 and TRBJ1-3; D perhaps matches TRBD1 (5 bases). The CDR3 loop spans 16 amino acids. The germline V gene has CDR1 LGHNA and CDR2 YNFKEQ. With 3 bases removed from V and 4 bases from J, the gap between germline ends came to 16 bases. CDR3 sequence: CASSQVGTQGGNTIYF. The CDR3 nucleotides are TGTGCCAGCAGCCAGGTTGGGACGCAGGGAGGAAACACCATATATTTT.

Ten or more counts support this clonotype. This chain connects TRBV28 to TRBJ2-7; possible D gene TRBD2, 5 bases. Trimming left V 7 bases short and J 0 bases short, with 13 bases between. This CDR3 spans 14 amino acids. From germline, CDR1 is MDHEN and CDR2 SYDVKM. DNA of the CDR3: TGTGCCAGCAAAATTCCGGGATCCTCCTACGAGCAGTACTTC. Its protein is CASKIPGSSYEQYF.

This clonotype was detected only a few times. A much larger clone lies one base from this, so it may be a read error. The genes are TRBV3-1 and TRBJ2-5; weak D call: TRBD1 (7 bases). Germline CDR1 is LGHDT and CDR2 is YNNKEL (reference sequence). The CDR3 is made up of 14 amino acids. The CDR3 reads CANSLGRQGLTQYF. The CDR3 region has the DNA TGTGCCAACAGCCTCGGGAGACAGGGTTTGACCCAGTACTTC.

This clonotype was observed many times. The genes are TRBV19 and TRBJ2-7; tentatively, D is TRBD1 (6 bases). The CDR3 loop spans 14 amino acids. Trimming stripped 5 bases from V and 2 bases from J, with 13 bases between. Germline CDR1 LNHDA, CDR2 SQIVND (reference sequence). In DNA form, the CDR3 reads TGTGCCAGTAGTCTCCGACAGGCTACCTACGAGCAGTACTTC. Its translation is CASSLRQATYEQYF.

This clonotype was seen ten or more times. The chain uses TRBV19 and TRBJ2-7, with D possibly called TRBD1 or TRBD2 (6 bases each). Germline CDR1 is LNHDA and CDR2 is SQIVND (reference sequence). V dropped 3 bases and J dropped 6 bases, with 12 bases sitting between them. This CDR3 comprises 13 residues. CDR3 sequence (DNA): TGTGCCAGTAGTATTAGGGGGGCGGGCGAGCAGTACTTC. The encoded protein is CASSIRGAGEQYF. Variable domain in full (rest from reference TRBV19 and TRBJ2-7): DGGITQSPKYLFRKEGQNVTLSCEQNLNHDAMYWYRQDPGQGLRLIYYSQIVNDFQKGDIAEGYSVSREKKESFPLTVTSAQKNPTAFYLCASSIRGAGEQYFGPGTRLTVT.

J is TRBJ2-1 and V is TRBV5-6; D perhaps matches TRBD1 (5 bases). Trimming removed 4 bases at V and 9 bases at J, with 11 bases between. CDR3 length: 12 residues. Germline V gene lookup returns CDR1 SGHDT and CDR2 YYEEEE. The CDR3 region is CASSPTVGEQFF. The CDR3 DNA reads TGTGCCAGCAGCCCGACAGTTGGTGAGCAGTTCTTC.

This clonotype was picked up many times. The CDR3 coding sequence is TGTGCCAGCAGCCAATCAGGGTCGTACGAGCAGTACTTC. Protein sequence: CASSQSGSYEQYF. This rearrangement joins TRBV11-2 to TRBJ2-7; TRBD1 is a possible D gene (5 bases). The CDR3 sequence is 13 residues long. V was shortened by 5 bases and J by 4 bases, with 12 bases between the two germline ends. CDR1 is SGHAT and CDR2 is FQNNGV in the germline V gene.

This chain uses TRBV20-1 with TRBJ2-6, with 8 bases lining up with TRBD1. Unmatched junction bases numbered 13, after V lost 6 bases and J lost 3 bases. Germline CDR1 reads DFQATT; CDR2 reads SNEGSKA (reference sequence). There are 17 residues in the CDR3. The DNA of the CDR3 is TGCAGTGCGACTCCCCCAGGGGGCTCTTATGGGGCCAACGTCCTGACTTTC. Translation gives CSATPPGGSYGANVLTF.

This clonotype was recorded many times. The CDR3 reads CSVAQGLAGRGDTQYF. The CDR3 DNA sequence: TGCAGCGTTGCCCAAGGGCTAGCGGGACGGGGAGATACGCAGTATTTT. The V and J genes are TRBV29-1 and TRBJ2-3; TRBD2 agrees at 9 bases. Germline trimming cut 4 bases from V and 5 bases from J; bases unmatched to any gene: 13. Germline CDR1 is SQVTM and CDR2 is ANQGSEA. This CDR3 comprises 16 residues.

V gene TRBV11-3 combines with J gene TRBJ1-1; no clear D gene. V shed 1 base and J shed 1 base, with 13 bases lying between them. CDR3 length: 16 residues. Per germline, CDR1 SGHNT and CDR2 YENEEA. CDR3 DNA sequence: TGTGCCAGCAGCTTAGGGCGGGCGGTAAAGAACACTGAAGCTTTCTTT. Protein: CASSLGRAVKNTEAFF.

This clonotype was recorded a few times. Here the CDR3 DNA reads TGCAGTGCTCTCTCCCACAGGGTTAGCAATCAGCCCCAGCATTTT. It encodes CSALSHRVSNQPQHF. This chain links TRBV20-1 with TRBJ1-5, with D possibly TRBD1 on 6 matching bases. V lost 5 bases to trimming and J lost 0 bases, with 14 bases between them. The CDR3 contains 15 residues. CDR1 DFQATT and CDR2 SNEGSKA come from the germline V gene (reference sequence).

About this clonotype itself: Possible read error: a much larger clone is one base away. This likely comes from a read error, as the CDR3 has no conserved phenylalanine or tryptophan at its end. The chain links TRBV6-1 to TRBJ1-2; TRBD1 aligns across 10 bases. This CDR3 spans 14 amino acids. The ends lost 5 bases at V and 3 bases at J; junction bases unmatched: 3. The germline gives CDR1 MNHNS, CDR2 SASEGT. The CDR3 sequence is CASSRTGGYYGYTL. The CDR3 bases are TGTGCCAGCAGTCGGACAGGGGGTTACTATGGCTACACCCTC.

The sample holds many counts of this clonotype. The V gene is TRBV19, the J gene TRBJ1-4; TRBD1 aligns across 12 bases. V was pared by 4 bases and J by 7 bases, with 4 bases of the junction left unmatched. The CDR3 is 15 residues long. CDR1 is LNHDA and CDR2 is SQIVND in the germline V gene (reference sequence). The CDR3 bases are TGTGCCAGTAGTAGGGACAGGGGGCTTGTTGAAAAACTGTTTTTT. This gives the protein CASSRDRGLVEKLFF.

This clonotype was recorded many times. The V call is TRBV11-2, the J call TRBJ1-2; D gene uncertain. The CDR3 loop spans 12 amino acids. Looked up from germline, CDR1 is SGHAT and CDR2 is FQNNGV. Trimming took 7 bases from V and 0 from J, leaving 6 bases between them. The CDR3, as DNA: TGTGCCAGCATTGGTTCTAACTATGGCTACACCTTC. Translated: CASIGSNYGYTF.

The chain has TRBV7-9 and TRBJ2-3, with a possible D match to TRBD1 (6 bases). The V end was cut by 5 bases, the J end by 8 bases, with 17 bases between. Germline CDR1 and CDR2: SEHNR and FQNEAQ (reference sequence). The CDR3 length is 14 residues. Here the CDR3 reads CASSGTRLQGTQYF. The CDR3 nucleotides read TGTGCCAGCAGCGGAACGCGACTACAGGGTACGCAGTATTTT.

This clonotype occurred a few times. This chain connects TRBV20-1 to TRBJ1-6, with D perhaps matching TRBD1 (6 bases). The CDR3 loop spans 13 amino acids. Per the germline V gene, CDR1 is DFQATT and CDR2 is SNEGSKA (reference sequence). Trimming removed 0 bases from V and 9 bases from J, with 9 bases in between. The CDR3 nucleotides are TGCAGTGCTAGAGAACAGGGTAGTTCACCCCTCCACTTT. It codes for CSAREQGSSPLHF.

The chain combines TRBV7-9 with TRBJ2-1; 10 bases map to TRBD1. V trimming: 6 bases; J trimming: 2 bases; junction bases outside the gene matches: 7. Germline-derived CDR1 and CDR2 are SEHNR and FQNEAQ (reference sequence). The CDR3 runs to 16 residues. In DNA, the CDR3 is TGTGCCAGCAGAAGCGGGGGACAGGGGACCTACAATGAGCAGTTCTTC. This encodes CASRSGGQGTYNEQFF.

This clonotype was picked up a small number of times. The CDR3 region is CASSLGQGMEDEQFF. In DNA, the CDR3 is TGTGCCAGCAGCCTCGGACAGGGGATGGAAGATGAGCAGTTCTTC. V and J are TRBV3-1 and TRBJ2-1; 9 bases match TRBD1. The CDR3 has 15 amino acids. The ends lost 4 bases at V and 8 bases at J; junction bases unmatched: 9. Germline V gives CDR1 LGHDT, CDR2 YNNKEL (reference sequence).